These T cell receptor beta chains were read from a single sample in a study of Graves' ophthalmopathy and Graves' hyperthyroidism. TCRdb reprocessed the multiplex PCR reads via MiXCR and lists one record per CDR3 protein. The table lists over a million distinct CDR3 sequences, about two fifths of them singletons. Material: peripheral blood or thyroid tissue (not recorded which). These receptors were obtained from an adult man with Graves' hyperthyroidism. Each CDR3 is given with its conserved first and last residue. The D gene is left open where the match is weak. Size tells how often a clone was seen (once, few, many) or the class of an expanded clone, and some rows leave it out.

J	D	V	size	CDR3
TRBJ2-2	-	TRBV2	once	CASVLGANTGELFF
TRBJ2-2	TRBD1	TRBV14	many	CASSQRDSRGELFF
TRBJ2-5	-	TRBV7-2	many	CASSLTATGTQYF
TRBJ2-7	-	TRBV10-3	few	CASSYSSAGAYEQYF
TRBJ2-5	-	TRBV9	-	CASPEGETQYF
TRBJ1-6	-	TRBV19	many	CASRLQGSYNSPLHF
TRBJ2-7	TRBD1	TRBV15	many	CATSRAGQGGYEQYF
TRBJ1-6	TRBD1	TRBV11-2	once	CASRLPGGEDSPLHF
TRBJ1-1	-	TRBV10-3	few	CAISESGRGAGAFF
TRBJ1-2	-	TRBV25-1	few	CATNQAPIQEDGYTF
TRBJ2-7	-	TRBV7-6	many	CASSFGQRGYEQYF
TRBJ1-4	-	TRBV6-1	-	CASSEAQGSEKLFF
TRBJ1-1	-	TRBV24-1	-	CASSLYPDSWNTEAFF
TRBJ1-2	-	TRBV30	-	CAWSHRDRTNYGYTF
TRBJ2-7	TRBD1	TRBV14	many	CASSQTRDRGYEQYF
TRBJ1-5	-	TRBV12-3/TRBV12-4	few	CASSLIMGENSNQPQHF
TRBJ2-7	-	TRBV4-1	-	CASSQEGLDSYEQYF